Below, one T cell receptor beta chain is given with its context. This entry comes from a study of blood T cell repertoires in COVID-19. Study at large: The United States, Italy and Spain were the sources of the acute and convalescent COVID-19 samples. PBMCs, B-cell-depleted T cells, or T cells provided the cDNA or gDNA that made up the material.

Enrolled during active infection, Seattle patients were then followed longitudinally. Method: immunoSEQ multiplex PCR; TCRdb's copy keeps in-frame clones and lacks some. The sample lists around 260,000 clones, about 87% seen once, with roughly 10% in the top ten. Material: peripheral blood. The TCR originated in a woman aged 70 to 79 with COVID-19, enrolled during active disease.

CDR3: CAWVKTGGNTGELFF. The CDR3 DNA follows: TGTGCCTGGGTAAAAACAGGGGGCAACACCGGGGAGCTGTTTTTT. The chain joins TRBV30 to TRBJ2-2, with 9 bases matching TRBD1. The CDR3 is 15 amino acids. With 5 bases clipped from V and 2 bases from J, the junction kept 6 bases outside the gene matches. CDR1 GTSNPN and CDR2 SVGIG come from the germline V gene (reference sequence).